Listed here is a single T cell receptor beta chain. These data are taken from a study of T cell changes during pregnancy in multiple sclerosis. Sequenced by immunoSEQ multiplex PCR; TCRdb stores in-frame clones only, minus some. The sample contains about 110,000 clones, about 90% of which appear only once. The CDR3 covers 15 residues. The germline CDR1 and CDR2 sequences are SGHTA and FQGNSA. Trimming pared 2 bases from V and 0 bases from J, leaving 8 bases between. Here the sequenced sample was peripheral blood, taken before pregnancy. The receptor was derived from a female donor with multiple sclerosis, enrolled in a pregnancy study. The chain carries TRBV7-2 and TRBJ1-5; perhaps TRBD1 as D (5 bases). The chain's CDR3 is CASSLSGHSNQPQHF. Written as DNA, the CDR3 is TGTGCCAGCAGCTTATCAGGGCATAGCAATCAGCCCCAGCATTTT.